This T cell receptor beta chain was sequenced in a study of cytomegalovirus exposure and HLA in healthy donors. The length of the CDR3 is 15 residues. The germline gives CDR1 KGHSH, CDR2 LQKENI. The V gene lost 3 bases and the J gene lost 4 bases, with 15 bases spanning the gap. PCR involved 60 Vbeta and 13 Jbeta primers. This table comes from immunoSEQ multiplex PCR, and its TCRdb copy is limited to in-frame clones, with some not included. The table includes about 210,000 clones, around 76% detected once. Sequencing used PBMCs. The rearrangement joins TRBV18 to TRBJ2-5; D might be TRBD1 (6 bases). The sequence was collected from a man in his forties in good health and CMV-seropositive. The CDR3, as DNA: TGTGCCAGCTCACCGGCCCCCAGGGGAATAGAGACCCAGTACTTC. Its translation: CASSPAPRGIETQYF.